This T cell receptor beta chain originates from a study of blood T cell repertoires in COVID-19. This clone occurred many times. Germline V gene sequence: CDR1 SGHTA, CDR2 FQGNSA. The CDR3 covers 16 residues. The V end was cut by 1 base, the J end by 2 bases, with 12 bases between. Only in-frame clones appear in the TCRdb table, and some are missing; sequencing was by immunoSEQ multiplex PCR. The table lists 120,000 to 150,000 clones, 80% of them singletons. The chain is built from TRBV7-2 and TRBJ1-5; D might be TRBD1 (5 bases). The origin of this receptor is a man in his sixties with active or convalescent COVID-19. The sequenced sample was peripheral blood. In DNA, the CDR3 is TGTGCCAGCAGCTTAGAGGGCAGGGCTGGCAATCAGCCCCAGCATTTT. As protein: CASSLEGRAGNQPQHF. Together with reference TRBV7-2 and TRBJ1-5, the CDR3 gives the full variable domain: GAGVSQSPSNKVTEKGKDVELRCDPISGHTALYWYRQSLGQGLEFLIYFQGNSAPDKSGLPSDRFSAERTGGSVSTLTIQRTQQEDSAVYLCASSLEGRAGNQPQHFGDGTRLSIL.